This record concerns one TCR beta chain sequence. Its antigen is unknown. The sample is drawn from a study of blood T cells in healthy people across ages. General observations from the study: Higher diversity, along with more naive CD4+ cells, distinguished long-lived donors from aged donors. The study lacked donor CMV status, which possibly confounded expanded clonotype changes.

Through a sample-barcoded 5' primer and a J-beta primer mix, a second PCR was run for roughly 6 to 12 cycles. One entry per CDR3 protein results from TCRdb running MiXCR on the 5' RACE reads. The sample includes 750,000 to 950,000 distinct CDR3 sequences, approximately 55% of them seen just once. The CDR3 contains 14 residues. Germline-derived CDR1 and CDR2 are MNHEY and SMNVEV (reference sequence). V was pared by 3 bases and J by 2 bases, with 10 bases between. Isolating PBMCs gave at least 6 million of these cells per sample. The total RNA that was extracted per sample amounted to at least 6 micrograms.

The source material was blood. This TCR was sampled from an older man in good health. The chain has TRBV27 and TRBJ2-5, with D unclear. CDR3 region: CASSFYGRQETQYF. The CDR3 nucleotides are TGTGCCAGCAGTTTCTACGGGCGACAAGAGACCCAGTACTTC.